Reported below is one T cell receptor (beta chain). This entry comes from a study of blood T cell repertoires in COVID-19. About the study: T cells, B-cell-depleted T cells, or PBMCs supplied cDNA or gDNA.

The germline V and J ends were trimmed by 4 bases and 3 bases, with 10 bases remaining between them. The length of the CDR3 is 14 residues. Per the germline V gene, CDR1 is SGHRS and CDR2 is YFSETQ. Measured with immunoSEQ multiplex PCR; TCRdb has only the in-frame clones, and not every one. The sample holds 150,000 to 200,000 clones; nearly 80% are singletons and the top ten take approximately 26%. This sequence was found in a woman between 65 and 79 years old with acute or convalescent COVID-19. This sequence joins TRBV5-1 and TRBJ1-4; D not certain. The specimen was peripheral blood. The CDR3 DNA sequence: TGCGCCAGCAGCCCGACGGGAGCTAATGAAAAACTGTTTTTT. It translates to CASSPTGANEKLFF.